This T cell receptor (beta chain) was sequenced for a study of T cell repertoires in cytomegalovirus infection (dated by TCRdb to the late 2010s). Notes on the research overall: Alongside well-studied HLA-B-restricted epitopes, the peptide stimulations were aimed at recently identified HLA-C-restricted CMV epitopes, whose presentation resists viral immunomodulation. Donor HLA type was relevant to the analysis, as public TCR beta signatures indicated carriage of CMV infection together with the matching HLA type.

The junction carries 18 bases between V and J, which are trimmed by 9 bases and 4 bases respectively. CDR1 SNHLY and CDR2 FYNNEI were looked up in the germline V gene. Including the terminal cysteine and phenylalanine, the CDR3 comprises 14 residues. Only the CDR3 part of the read is kept: 42 bases, read in frame from the first base. What the research found in general, with its limitations: The ex vivo response was dominated by HLA-C-restricted CMV-specific TCR beta clonotypes, which also provided the single most frequent clonotype in two of eight donors. In both this cohort and an independent cohort of several hundred donors, the cumulative frequency of public TCR beta family members distinguished carriers of CMV infection plus the relevant HLA type.

The run used an Illumina HiSeq 1500. TCRdb ran its own pipeline on the public reads, namely fastp trimming at Q25 and MiXCR clone calling, and kept in-frame beta chains. Here each entry gathers all rows of one CDR3 protein and keeps the most common genes and DNA. The sample records approximately 600,000 distinct CDR3 sequences, 35% to 50% of which are singletons. Together, the top ten hold around 50% of the sample. To note about this clonotype: Its recognized antigen is unknown. No much larger clone is present one base from it, and per-base qualities are unavailable.

The sample's treatment or condition label, decoded: in vitro stimulation with specific CMV peptide epitopes to enrich CMV-specific T cells. The material sequenced was cultured PBMCs, taken from culture after CMV antigen stimulation. The TCR originated in a human donor in good health (CMV status not recorded). Some clones in this sample may be carry-over from other donors' samples. The rearrangement joined TRBV2 to TRBJ2-5; the D gene identity is not certain. CDR3 reads: CASLRTKGRETQYF. The DNA sequence reads TGTGCCAGTCTCCGGACCAAAGGGCGAGAGACCCAGTACTTC.